This TCR beta chain is drawn from a study of monozygotic twins with inflammatory bowel disease. Per the germline V gene, CDR1 is MNHEY and CDR2 is SVGAGI. This CDR3 spans 16 amino acids. Notes on this clonotype: Its antigen is not identified.

Each UMI harboured a 6-nucleotide sample barcode and was appended via template switching. Reanalyzing the 5' RACE reads, TCRdb keeps one entry per CDR3 protein, without DNA. The repertoire shows 300,000 to 400,000 distinct CDR3 sequences; the top ten hold 2%. Study observations and caveats: Lower sharing of clonotypes with other individuals was seen in IBD patients than in healthy twins. This was most marked in patients showing signs of disease activity.

The TCR sequence derives from a human donor with ulcerative colitis or Crohn's disease, or a healthy co-twin of an affected twin (not recorded which). The sequenced sample consisted of blood. V is TRBV6-5 and J is TRBJ2-1; TCRdb calls TRBD1, which cannot be checked without DNA. CDR3: CASSYSSPQTGFEQFF.